This record covers a single TCR beta chain. The data derive from a study of cytomegalovirus exposure and HLA in healthy donors. The PCR was carried out with 60 Vbeta primers and 13 Jbeta primers. Sequencing used immunoSEQ multiplex PCR; TCRdb keeps in-frame clones, though not all of them. The data include about 130,000 clones; the top ten clones carry around 1.6%. CDR1 and CDR2 (germline): LGHNA, YNFKEQ. Trimming at V came to 2 bases and at J to 4 bases, leaving 1 base not matched to a gene. The CDR3 runs to 16 residues. The sample was PBMCs. This clonotype was sampled from a woman aged 40 to 50 in good health and CMV-seropositive. This chain links TRBV4-2 with TRBJ2-1, with 14 bases lining up with TRBD2. Here the CDR3 DNA reads TGTGCCAGCAGCCAACGACTAGCGGGAGGGTACAATGAGCAGTTCTTC. It is translated as CASSQRLAGGYNEQFF.